This T cell receptor beta chain was documented in a study of human T cells and chemical hapten exposure (dated by TCRdb to the early 2020s). Turning to the overall study: For sensitization, 2% DPC in acetone was applied to an approximately 2 cm by approximately 2 cm area of upper inner arm skin. Throughout the approximately 24-week study period, patients were also given weekly therapeutic DPC doses on the scalp. Patch tests used Finn chambers with 0.01% DPC on the upper back, scored after 6 days by International Contact Dermatitis Research Group standards. Most of the patients in the cohort were female, and the cohort covered alopecia areata with under or over 50% scalp involvement, alopecia totalis and alopecia universalis. The libraries were sequenced as a pool, and the TCR yield per sample differed mostly because of small variations in library volumes within the pool. Peripheral blood TCR repertoire changes were tracked in vivo in alopecia patients during primary and secondary sensitization to the hapten diphenylcyclopropenone (DPC). Blood was sampled from patients pre-sensitization (week 0) and at 2, 6 and about 24 weeks after DPC sensitization. Nearly 30 alopecia patients gave blood for TCR sequencing at one to four time points (pre-sensitization, 2, 6 and 24 weeks).

The investigation overall reported the following: After repeated subsampling, the strength of the expansion versus patch-test correlation and the threshold at which it became significant changed. Expanded TCRs formed significantly more large CDR3 similarity clusters than pre-sensitization or healthy control sets, consistent with antigen-driven responses. The number of PT1 expanded TCRs positively correlated with patch test score, significant at thresholds 8, 16 and 32 but not 4. All patients had alopecia, a presumed autoimmune disease, so their immune response might differ from that of healthy individuals. No change with DPC sensitization was found in the number of TCRs above 1 in 1000 frequency, and no evidence of global repertoire structure alterations was found.

This clonotype was seen a handful of times. Its antigen is still unknown. Base qualities are not at hand, and no much larger clone is one base apart. V ends up 3 bases short and J 6 bases short, with an unmatched junction base count of 2. CDR1 and CDR2 are read off the germline V gene (reference sequence) as MNHEY and SMNVEV. The CDR3 holds 13 amino acids from the cysteine to the phenylalanine. Just CDR3 DNA is preserved here, 39 bases in frame from base 1. To prepare the library, RACE was applied. The instrument given in TCRdb is NextSeq 500. During library preparation, unique molecular identifiers were attached to individual cDNA molecules so that TCRs could be counted in a quantitative, reproducible way. From each blood RNA sample, both TCR alpha and TCR beta chains were sequenced. As for how the authors treated the data: The median number of TCRs per sample was roughly 100,000, ranging from about 20,000 to 750,000. V, J and CDR3 annotation of the TCR reads was carried out using the Decombinator software suite. To make PS versus PT1 abundance plots, every sample was subsampled to the same number of TCRs (28,000). TCRs were defined as expanded if absent before sensitization and observed at least eight times at the 2-week time point. Starting from the raw public reads, TCRdb applied fastp trimming at Q25, assembled clones with MiXCR and retained in-frame beta chains. Each record represents a unique CDR3 protein, reported with the most common genes and DNA among its rows. It is TCRdb's table, rather than the study itself, that gives the V and J calls and clone size. This sample is represented by 300,000 to 450,000 distinct CDR3 sequences; more than 4.5% of them were singletons. The ten largest clones capture 2.6% of the sample.

The meaning of the sample's time point label: pre-sensitization, week 0. The treatment or condition label on this specimen signifies: therapeutic diphenylcyclopropenone sensitization with weekly scalp DPC. At every patch-test visit, the blood draw took place before the patch test was put on. Eligible patients were aged 18 to 70, diagnosed with alopecia, deemed suitable for DPC therapy, and excluded if pregnant. Unfractionated whole blood was collected in Tempus Blood RNA tubes, and total RNA was extracted from that blood. This specimen was whole blood, taken in connection with sensitization to the hapten diphenylcyclopropenone (DPC). The chain couples TRBV27 to TRBJ2-1; TRBD1 aligns with 7 central bases. The TCR sequence derives from a woman between 45 and 60 years old with alopecia areata. Some clones in this sample may be carry-over from other donors' samples. The nucleotide sequence reads TGTGCCAGCAGTTTCCAGGGGGTCAATGAGCAGTTCTTC. Its protein product is CASSFQGVNEQFF.